This is a list of T cell receptor beta chains from one sample in a study of blood T cell repertoires in COVID-19. The assay was immunoSEQ multiplex PCR, and TCRdb's table has in-frame clones only and misses some. The sample lists about 160,000 clones; roughly nine tenths were seen once. The specimen was peripheral blood. The origin of the receptors is a man in his sixties with active or convalescent COVID-19. Each CDR3 is given with its conserved first and last residue. Each record gives: D gene, clone size, V gene, J gene, CDR3 protein, CDR3 DNA. D genes are given only for firm matches. Some rows mark clone size as missing; the rest say once, few, many or name a class of expanded clone.

NA	NA	TRBV5-1	TRBJ1-4	CASSQGTTNEKLFF	TGCGCCAGCAGCCAGGGGACGACTAATGAAAAACTGTTTTTT
NA	NA	TRBV25-1	TRBJ1-6	CASSELDSPLHF	TGTGCCAGCAGTGAACTTGATTCACCCCTCCACTTT
NA	NA	TRBV18	TRBJ1-1	CASSIDRNTEAFF	TGTGCCAGCTCGATCGACAGGAACACTGAAGCTTTCTTT
NA	NA	TRBV19	TRBJ2-2	CASSISLYRNTGELFF	TGTGCCAGTAGTATAAGTCTTTACAGAAACACCGGGGAGCTGTTTTTT
TRBD1	once	TRBV29-1	TRBJ1-1	CSVGAGGGNTEAFF	TGCAGCGTTGGGGCAGGGGGAGGAAACACTGAAGCTTTCTTT
NA	NA	TRBV28	TRBJ2-7	CASRVTGTGTYEQYF	TGTGCCAGCAGGGTAACCGGGACTGGAACCTACGAGCAGTACTTC
TRBD1	NA	TRBV7-8	TRBJ2-3	CASSRGQGGTQYF	TGTGCCAGCAGCCGTGGACAGGGAGGTACGCAGTATTTT
TRBD1	NA	TRBV10-3	TRBJ2-7	CATAGQGFYEQYF	TGTGCCACCGCGGGACAGGGGTTCTACGAGCAGTACTTC
NA	NA	TRBV3-1/TRBV3-2	TRBJ1-4	CASSAMVTNEKLFF	TGTGCCAGCAGCGCTATGGTCACTAATGAAAAACTGTTTTTT
NA	NA	TRBV6-4	TRBJ1-1	CASSDSSRANTEAFF	TGTGCCAGCAGTGACTCCAGCAGGGCGAACACTGAAGCTTTCTTT
NA	NA	TRBV10-3	TRBJ1-2	CAISADRTNYGYTF	TGTGCCATCAGCGCGGACAGAACTAACTATGGCTACACCTTC
NA	NA	TRBV7-9	TRBJ2-3	CASSWNLRVLQSITDTQYF	TGTGCCAGCAGCTGGAACCTCAGGGTCCTCCAATCAATCACAGATACGCAGTATTTT
NA	NA	TRBV3-1/TRBV3-2	TRBJ1-2	CASSRTRTTNYGYTF	TGTGCCAGCAGCCGAACCAGGACAACGAACTATGGCTACACCTTC
NA	once	TRBV11-1	TRBJ1-2	CASSFNGGARYTF	TGTGCCAGCAGCTTTAATGGAGGGGCCCGCTACACCTTC
NA	NA	TRBV19	TRBJ2-7	CASSIGGGFSEQYF	TGTGCCAGTAGTATAGGAGGGGGTTTTAGCGAGCAGTACTTC
TRBD2	NA	TRBV7-8	TRBJ2-2	CASTPGLGTGELFF	TGTGCCAGCACCCCGGGACTAGGAACCGGGGAGCTGTTTTTT
TRBD1	NA	TRBV6-5	TRBJ1-3	CASGVTGVDTIYF	TGTGCCAGCGGGGTGACAGGGGTCGACACCATATATTTT
TRBD2	NA	TRBV27	TRBJ2-1	CASSTLTSYEQFF	TGTGCCAGCTCTACGCTGACTAGCTATGAGCAGTTCTTC
NA	NA	TRBV18	TRBJ2-2	CASSPAVNTGELFF	TGTGCCAGCTCACCCGCAGTGAACACCGGGGAGCTGTTTTTT
NA	once	TRBV5-1	TRBJ2-3	CASSLRRIASTDTQYF	TGCGCCAGCAGCTTGCGGAGGATAGCTTCCACAGATACGCAGTATTTT
NA	NA	TRBV5-8	TRBJ2-1	CASSLIPSFGSSYNEQFF	TGTGCCAGCAGCTTGATCCCCTCTTTCGGGAGCTCCTACAATGAGCAGTTCTTC
NA	NA	TRBV7-2	TRBJ1-2	CASSLVSGNYGYTF	TGTGCCAGCAGCTTAGTTTCAGGGAACTATGGCTACACCTTC
NA	NA	TRBV12-3/TRBV12-4	TRBJ2-2	CASSFSFGGELFF	TGTGCCAGCAGTTTTTCCTTCGGCGGGGAGCTGTTTTTT
NA	NA	TRBV11-2	TRBJ1-6	CASSSPGYSSYNSPLHF	TGTGCCAGCAGCTCACCAGGGTATAGCTCCTATAATTCACCCCTCCACTTT
NA	NA	TRBV28	TRBJ1-2	CASRSTGSGSYGYTF	TGTGCCAGCAGGTCTACAGGGTCGGGTAGCTATGGCTACACCTTC
TRBD2	NA	TRBV10-3	TRBJ2-1	CAISNSGTTSNEQFF	TGTGCCATCAGCAACAGCGGGACTACCAGCAATGAGCAGTTCTTC
TRBD1	NA	TRBV19	TRBJ2-3	CASSGTGRTDTQYF	TGTGCCAGTAGCGGGACAGGCCGCACAGATACGCAGTATTTT
TRBD2	NA	TRBV11-1	TRBJ2-1	CASSFASGRGYEQFF	TGTGCCAGCAGCTTTGCTAGCGGGAGAGGTTATGAGCAGTTCTTC
NA	NA	TRBV7-9	TRBJ2-5	CASSEAGAQYF	TGTGCCAGCAGCGAAGCCGGGGCCCAGTACTTC
TRBD2	NA	TRBV3-1/TRBV3-2	TRBJ2-1	CASSQESRWVSASGRALYNEQFF	TGTGCCAGCAGCCAAGAAAGCCGCTGGGTTTCGGCTAGCGGGAGAGCACTCTACAATGAGCAGTTCTTC
NA	NA	TRBV25-1	TRBJ2-7	CASSLQGYEQYF	TGTGCCAGCAGTCTACAGGGCTACGAGCAGTACTTC
NA	NA	TRBV6-5	TRBJ1-1	CASSYGQNTEAFF	TGTGCCAGCAGTTATGGACAGAACACTGAAGCTTTCTTT
NA	NA	TRBV29-1	TRBJ1-1	CSVGQTSLGTEAFF	TGCAGCGTTGGGCAGACTTCGTTGGGCACTGAAGCTTTCTTT
NA	NA	TRBV2	TRBJ2-7	CASYDNRVLYEQYF	TGTGCCAGTTACGACAACAGGGTCCTCTACGAGCAGTACTTC
TRBD2	NA	TRBV27	TRBJ2-7	CASSMGPSGVYEQYF	TGTGCCAGCAGTATGGGGCCCAGCGGGGTCTACGAGCAGTACTTC
NA	NA	TRBV3-1/TRBV3-2	TRBJ2-2	CASSPLTTGTNYVLNTGELFF	TGTGCCAGCAGCCCTTTGACGACAGGAACCAACTATGTATTAAACACCGGGGAGCTGTTTTTT
TRBD2	NA	TRBV19	TRBJ2-4	CASSEGLAGKLAKNIQYF	TGTGCCAGTAGTGAGGGACTAGCGGGAAAACTAGCCAAAAACATTCAGTACTTC
TRBD1	NA	TRBV3-1/TRBV3-2	TRBJ2-7	CASSPDLTGNYEQYF	TGTGCCAGCAGCCCAGATCTGACAGGGAACTACGAGCAGTACTTC
TRBD1	NA	TRBV2	TRBJ2-7	CASSDFGTGLREQYF	TGTGCCAGCAGTGATTTTGGGACAGGGCTTAGGGAGCAGTACTTC
TRBD2	NA	TRBV5-1	TRBJ2-5	CASSLGLAGVKETQYF	TGCGCCAGCAGCCTTGGACTAGCGGGAGTTAAAGAGACCCAGTACTTC
NA	NA	TRBV14	TRBJ1-1	CASSPAGRGHTEAFF	TGTGCCAGCAGCCCGGCTGGGAGAGGGCACACTGAAGCTTTCTTT
NA	NA	TRBV2	TRBJ1-5	CASSEIYGSPVGNQPQHF	TGTGCCAGCAGTGAAATTTACGGTTCTCCGGTGGGCAATCAGCCCCAGCATTTT
NA	NA	TRBV5-1	TRBJ1-1	CASSLDTGFTEAFF	TGCGCCAGCAGCTTGGATACAGGGTTCACTGAAGCTTTCTTT
NA	NA	TRBV12-3/TRBV12-4	TRBJ2-1	CASSFSSNEQFF	TGTGCCAGCAGTTTCTCTAGCAATGAGCAGTTCTTC